This T cell receptor beta chain is from a study of blood T cell repertoires in COVID-19. As for the study in general: Samples representing acute and convalescent COVID-19 were sourced from the United States, Italy and Spain. T cells, B-cell-depleted T cells, or PBMCs provided the cDNA or gDNA that served as material.

Per the study methods: Reference gene primer amplification in the assay estimated nucleated cell counts. TCRdb's copy holds only in-frame clones and misses some; the assay was immunoSEQ multiplex PCR. V, J and clone size are those of that table, while D and trimming were read from the DNA. The sample records 200,000 to 250,000 clones, around nine tenths being singletons. CDR3 size: 15 residues. Germline V CDR1 and CDR2: SGHAT, FQNNGV. Germline trimming cut 1 base from V and 4 bases from J; bases unmatched to any gene: 4. The chain employs TRBV11-2 and TRBJ1-3, with 7 bases fitting TRBD1. The source of this sequence is a woman in her 70s with active or convalescent COVID-19. Sequenced input: peripheral blood. The CDR3 sequence is CASSLGQGGGNTIYF. The CDR3 bases are TGTGCCAGCAGCTTAGGACAGGGCGGGGGAAACACCATATATTTT.